This T cell receptor (beta chain) was retrieved from a study of T cell responses to AZD1222 COVID-19 vaccine. Concerning this clone itself: The antigen is undetermined.

Overall study results and limits: White British people made up most donors, females outnumbered males, and clonal diversity was possibly underestimated.

CDR1 is SGHDT, CDR2 YYEEEE, per germline. Trimming stripped 6 bases from V and 3 bases from J, with 14 bases between. There are 14 residues in the CDR3. Only in-frame clones appear in the TCRdb table, and some are missing; sequencing was by immunoSEQ multiplex PCR. The table shows fewer than 150,000 clones, with around nine tenths occurring only once. The specimen was peripheral blood, collected on day 0 of AZD1222 vaccination. The chain employs TRBV5-6 and TRBJ2-3; D may be TRBD2 (5 bases). The source is an adult in good health. The CDR3 reads CASKAVGVTDTQYF. CDR3 nucleotides: TGTGCCAGCAAGGCGGTCGGGGTAACAGATACGCAGTATTTT.